This paragraph covers one T cell receptor beta chain sequence. What it binds is not known. The germline V gene has CDR1 MNHEY and CDR2 SMNVEV (reference sequence). Trimming took 3 bases from V and 5 from J, leaving 13 bases between them. This CDR3 is 14 amino acids long. This sample was included in a study of STAT5B mutations in CD4+ large granular lymphocyte leukemia. How the authors handled the data: Lowest detectable productive clonotype frequency was 2.59 x 10-5. Sequencing was performed with immunoSEQ multiplex PCR; in TCRdb, only in-frame clones are kept and a portion is missing. V, J and clone size are taken as reported in that table, and D and trimming were inferred from the DNA itself. This sample has around 34,000 clones; about 82% occur once, and the top ten carry roughly 4.4%. Study results and limitations: Patient CD4-sorted repertoires stayed more clonal than healthy ones after leukemic-clone removal. Top patient clones used TRBV06 genes more often: 8/27 versus 2/35 in controls.

The genes are TRBV27 and TRBJ1-2, with D unclear. Sequences were obtained from CD4+ T cells from blood buffy coats. This clonotype was sampled from a human donor in good health. CDR3 in amino acids: CASSLGRWGYGYTF. CDR3 bases: TGTGCCAGCAGTTTGGGGAGGTGGGGATATGGCTACACCTTC.